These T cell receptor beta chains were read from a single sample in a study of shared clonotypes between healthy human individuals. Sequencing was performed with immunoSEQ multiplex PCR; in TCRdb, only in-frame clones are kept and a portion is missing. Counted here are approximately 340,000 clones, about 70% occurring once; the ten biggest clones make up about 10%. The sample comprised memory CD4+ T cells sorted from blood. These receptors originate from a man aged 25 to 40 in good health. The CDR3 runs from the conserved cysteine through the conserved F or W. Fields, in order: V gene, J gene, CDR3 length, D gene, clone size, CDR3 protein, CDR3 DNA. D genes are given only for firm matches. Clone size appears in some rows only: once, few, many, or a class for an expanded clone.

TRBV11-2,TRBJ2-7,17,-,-,CASSKAGSQGLYHEQYF,TGTGCCAGCAGCAAGGCCGGGTCGCAGGGGCTTTATCACGAGCAGTACTTC
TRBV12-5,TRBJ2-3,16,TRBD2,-,CASGGDGGGPADTQYF,TGTGCTAGTGGGGGAGATGGGGGAGGGCCCGCAGATACGCAGTATTTT
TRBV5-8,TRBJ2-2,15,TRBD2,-,CASATGTRGTGELFF,TGTGCCAGCGCTACAGGGACTAGAGGGACCGGGGAGCTGTTTTTT
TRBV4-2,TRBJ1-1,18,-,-,CASSQVLWSARGAAEAFF,TGTGCCAGCAGCCAAGTTCTTTGGAGCGCGAGAGGAGCCGCTGAAGCTTTCTTT
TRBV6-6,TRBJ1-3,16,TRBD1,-,CASTNRGGAGGNTIYF,TGTGCCAGCACCAACAGGGGGGGCGCCGGGGGAAACACCATATATTTT
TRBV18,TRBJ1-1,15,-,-,CASSPEGTPNTEAFF,TGTGCCAGCTCACCGGAAGGGACACCCAACACTGAAGCTTTCTTT
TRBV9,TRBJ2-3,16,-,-,CASSVGSSYLTDTQYF,TGTGCCAGCAGCGTAGGCAGCTCCTATCTAACAGATACGCAGTATTTT
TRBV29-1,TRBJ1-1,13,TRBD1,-,CSVGQGRGTEAFF,TGCAGCGTCGGACAGGGTAGGGGGACTGAAGCTTTCTTT
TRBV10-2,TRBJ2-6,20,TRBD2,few,CASSGGEASGKLSGANVLTF,TGCGCCAGCAGCGGAGGGGAGGCTAGCGGGAAACTTTCTGGGGCCAACGTCCTGACTTTC
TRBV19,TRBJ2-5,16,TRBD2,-,CASSISASGSRETQYF,TGTGCCAGTAGTATCTCGGCTAGCGGGAGTCGAGAGACCCAGTACTTC
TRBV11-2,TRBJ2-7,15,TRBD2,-,CASSSTSGFSYEQYF,TGTGCCAGCAGCTCTACTAGCGGTTTTTCCTACGAGCAGTACTTC
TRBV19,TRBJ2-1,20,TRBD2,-,CASSIVRRTSGKWGYNEQFF,TGTGCCAGTAGTATAGTGCGTAGGACTAGCGGGAAATGGGGCTACAATGAGCAGTTCTTC
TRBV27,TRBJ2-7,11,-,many,CASGPLYEQYF,TGTGCCAGTGGCCCCCTCTACGAGCAGTACTTC
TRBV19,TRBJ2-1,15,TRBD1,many,CASSITGDSYNEQFF,TGTGCCAGTAGTATAACAGGGGATTCCTACAATGAGCAGTTCTTC
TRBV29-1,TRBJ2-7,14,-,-,CSVASGNSQSEQYF,TGCAGCGTTGCATCGGGGAACTCCCAAAGCGAGCAGTACTTC
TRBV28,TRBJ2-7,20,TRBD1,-,CASSQVFTDRGSSSPYEQYF,TGTGCCAGCAGCCAAGTTTTTACGGACAGGGGCTCTTCCAGCCCCTACGAGCAGTACTTC
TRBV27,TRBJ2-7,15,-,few,CASSLKRATSYEQYF,TGTGCCAGCAGTTTAAAGCGGGCCACGTCCTACGAGCAGTACTTC
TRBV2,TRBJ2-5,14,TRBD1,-,CATPIRTGGETQYF,TGTGCCACCCCGATCCGGACAGGGGGAGAGACCCAGTACTTC
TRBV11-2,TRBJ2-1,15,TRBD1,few,CASSLGTGAYNEQFF,TGTGCCAGCAGCTTAGGGACAGGGGCGTACAATGAGCAGTTCTTC
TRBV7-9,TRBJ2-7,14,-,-,CASIATGTSYEQYF,TGTGCCAGCATCGCTACCGGTACCTCCTACGAGCAGTACTTC
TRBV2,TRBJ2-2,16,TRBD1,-,CASSDRTGVTTGELFF,TGTGCCAGCAGTGATCGGACAGGGGTCACCACCGGGGAGCTGTTTTTT
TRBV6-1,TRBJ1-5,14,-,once,CASSEYRPDQPQHF,TGTGCCAGCAGTGAATATAGACCTGATCAGCCCCAGCATTTT
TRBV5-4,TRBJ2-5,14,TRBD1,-,CASSLVTGQETQYF,TGTGCCAGCAGCTTGGTGACAGGGCAAGAGACCCAGTACTTC
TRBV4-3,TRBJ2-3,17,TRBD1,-,CASSQLPTGTGLDTQYF,TGCGCCAGCAGCCAACTGCCAACCGGGACAGGGTTAGATACGCAGTATTTT
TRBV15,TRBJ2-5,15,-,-,CATSRDQLNQETQYF,TGTGCCACCAGCAGAGACCAATTGAACCAAGAGACCCAGTACTTC
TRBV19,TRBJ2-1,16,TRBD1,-,CASSPGTGDAYNEQFF,TGTGCCAGTAGTCCCGGGACAGGGGATGCCTACAATGAGCAGTTCTTC
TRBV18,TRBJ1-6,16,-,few,CASSPRGAEHNSPLHF,TGTGCCAGCTCACCACGGGGGGCCGAGCATAATTCACCCCTCCACTTT
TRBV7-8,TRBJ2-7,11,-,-,CASSLTYEQYF,TGTGCCAGCAGCCTCACCTACGAGCAGTACTTC
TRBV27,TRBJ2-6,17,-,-,CASSAERLQSRANVLTF,TGTGCCAGCAGTGCTGAGCGGCTACAAAGTCGGGCCAACGTCCTGACTTTC
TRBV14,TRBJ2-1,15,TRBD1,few,CASSLTGGNYNEQFF,TGTGCCAGCAGCCTCACAGGGGGCAACTACAATGAGCAGTTCTTC
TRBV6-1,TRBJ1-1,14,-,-,CASSVGSDLLQAFF,TGTGCCAGCAGTGTCGGGTCAGACCTCTTACAAGCTTTCTTT
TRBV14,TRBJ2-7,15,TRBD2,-,CASSQGLAAYYEQYF,TGTGCCAGCAGCCAAGGACTAGCGGCCTACTACGAGCAGTACTTC
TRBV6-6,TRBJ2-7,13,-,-,CASSYGPAYEQYF,TGTGCCAGCAGTTATGGGCCAGCATACGAGCAGTACTTC
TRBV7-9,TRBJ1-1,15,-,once,CASSLVTDMNTEAFF,TGTGCCAGCAGCTTAGTTACAGACATGAACACTGAAGCTTTCTTT
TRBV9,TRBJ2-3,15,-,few,CASSGSGESADTQYF,TGTGCCAGCAGCGGGTCGGGAGAGTCGGCAGATACGCAGTATTTT
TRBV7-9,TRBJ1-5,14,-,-,CASSLSGGYQPQHF,TGTGCCAGCAGCCTGTCTGGGGGATATCAGCCCCAGCATTTT
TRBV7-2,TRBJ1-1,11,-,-,CASSRRVEAFF,TGTGCCAGCAGTAGACGGGTTGAAGCTTTCTTT
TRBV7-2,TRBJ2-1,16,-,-,CASSLKRGLSYNEQFF,TGTGCCAGCAGCTTAAAGAGGGGATTATCCTACAATGAGCAGTTCTTC
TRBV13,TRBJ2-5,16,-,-,CASSSLPQGRGETQYF,TGTGCCAGCAGCTCGCTCCCACAGGGGCGGGGAGAGACCCAGTACTTC
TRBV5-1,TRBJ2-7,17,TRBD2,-,CASRSGGSGRVSYEQYF,TGCGCCAGCAGATCGGGGGGAAGCGGGAGGGTATCCTACGAGCAGTACTTC
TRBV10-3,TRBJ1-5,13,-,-,CAISGTEDQPQHF,TGTGCCATCAGTGGGACAGAAGATCAGCCCCAGCATTTT
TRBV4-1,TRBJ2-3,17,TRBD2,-,CASSGLAGGQNTDTQYF,TGCGCCAGCAGTGGACTAGCGGGAGGACAAAACACAGATACGCAGTATTTT
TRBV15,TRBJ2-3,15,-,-,CATSREGAGTDTQYF,TGTGCCACCAGCAGAGAAGGGGCTGGCACAGATACGCAGTATTTT
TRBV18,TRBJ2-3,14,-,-,CASSPNRVTDTQYF,TGTGCCAGCTCACCAAACAGGGTCACAGATACGCAGTATTTT
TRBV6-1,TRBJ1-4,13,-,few,CASSAGPKGKLFF,TGTGCCAGCAGTGCTGGCCCTAAGGGAAAACTGTTTTTT
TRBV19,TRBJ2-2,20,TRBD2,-,CASTHRLAGIVSPNTGELFF,TGTGCCAGTACCCATCGACTAGCGGGAATCGTCTCCCCGAACACCGGGGAGCTGTTTTTT
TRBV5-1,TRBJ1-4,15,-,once,CASSPTQGSNEKLFF,TGCGCCAGCAGCCCCACCCAGGGGTCGAATGAAAAACTGTTTTTT
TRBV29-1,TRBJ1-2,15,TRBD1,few,CSVVSTGGGRYGYTF,TGCAGCGTGGTATCGACAGGGGGCGGGCGCTATGGCTACACCTTC
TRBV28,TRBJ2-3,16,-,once,CASSLLGQGRTDTQYF,TGTGCCAGCAGTTTATTAGGGCAGGGGCGCACAGATACGCAGTATTTT
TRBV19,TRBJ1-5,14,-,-,CASSTQAADQPQHF,TGTGCCAGTAGTACTCAGGCGGCGGATCAGCCCCAGCATTTT
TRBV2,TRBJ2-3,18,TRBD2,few,CASSRTSGSSLVTDTQYF,TGTGCCAGCAGTCGAACTAGCGGGAGCTCCCTAGTCACAGATACGCAGTATTTT
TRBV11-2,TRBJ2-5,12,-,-,CASSRTRETQYF,TGTGCCAGCAGCCGCACCCGAGAGACCCAGTACTTC
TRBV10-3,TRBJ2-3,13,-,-,CAITADGTDTQYF,TGTGCCATCACGGCGGATGGGACAGATACGCAGTATTTT
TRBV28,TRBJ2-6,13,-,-,CASRTAGANVLTF,TGTGCCAGCAGGACGGCTGGGGCCAACGTCCTGACTTTC
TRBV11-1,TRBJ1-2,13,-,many,CASSSRGYYGYTF,TGTGCCAGCAGCTCCAGGGGATACTATGGCTACACCTTC
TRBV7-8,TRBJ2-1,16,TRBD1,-,CASSPRTGNSYNEQFF,TGTGCCAGCAGCCCGCGGACAGGGAACTCCTACAATGAGCAGTTCTTC
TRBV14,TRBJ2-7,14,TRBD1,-,CASSPRTGSYEQYF,TGTGCCAGCAGCCCGCGGACAGGGTCCTACGAGCAGTACTTC
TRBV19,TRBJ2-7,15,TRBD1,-,CASSIAQGVTYEQYF,TGTGCCAGTAGTATCGCACAGGGGGTAACCTACGAGCAGTACTTC
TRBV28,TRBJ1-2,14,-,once,CATLTRGAVYGYTF,TGTGCCACCCTAACCCGGGGGGCCGTCTATGGCTACACCTTC